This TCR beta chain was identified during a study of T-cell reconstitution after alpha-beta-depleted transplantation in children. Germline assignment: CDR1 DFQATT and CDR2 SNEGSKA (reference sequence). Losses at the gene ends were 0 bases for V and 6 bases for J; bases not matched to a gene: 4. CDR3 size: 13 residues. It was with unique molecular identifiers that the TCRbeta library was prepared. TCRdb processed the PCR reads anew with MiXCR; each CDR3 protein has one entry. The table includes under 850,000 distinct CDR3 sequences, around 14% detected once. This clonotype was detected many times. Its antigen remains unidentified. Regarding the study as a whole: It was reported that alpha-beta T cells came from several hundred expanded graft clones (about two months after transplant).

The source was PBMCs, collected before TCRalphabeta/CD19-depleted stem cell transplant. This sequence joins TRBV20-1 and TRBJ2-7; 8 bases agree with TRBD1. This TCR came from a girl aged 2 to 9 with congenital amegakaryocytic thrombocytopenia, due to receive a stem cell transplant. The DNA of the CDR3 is TGCAGTGCTAGAGACCCAGACAGGGGCGAGCAGTACTTC. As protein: CSARDPDRGEQYF.